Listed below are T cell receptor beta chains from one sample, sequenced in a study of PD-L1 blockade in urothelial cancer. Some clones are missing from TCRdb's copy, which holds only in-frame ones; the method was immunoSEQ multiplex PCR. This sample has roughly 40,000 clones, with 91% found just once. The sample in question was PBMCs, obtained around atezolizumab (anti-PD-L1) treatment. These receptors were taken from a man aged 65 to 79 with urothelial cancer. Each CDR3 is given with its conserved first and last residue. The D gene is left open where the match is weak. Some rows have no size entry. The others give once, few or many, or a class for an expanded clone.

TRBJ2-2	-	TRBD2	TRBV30	TGTGCCTGGGTCCCCGCCCCGGGGGGGATGTCCACCGGGGAGCTGTTTTTT	CAWVPAPGGMSTGELFF
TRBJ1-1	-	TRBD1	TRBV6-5	TGTGCCAGCAGTCGACAGGGCGGCGTCCAAGAAGCTTTCTTT	CASSRQGGVQEAFF
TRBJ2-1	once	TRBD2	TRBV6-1	TGTGCCAGCAGTGCCCGACTAGCGGGAGGGCCGGGGAATGAGCAGTTCTTC	CASSARLAGGPGNEQFF
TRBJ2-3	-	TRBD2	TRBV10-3	TGTGCCATCAGTAAAGCGGGAGGACACACAGATACGCAGTATTTT	CAISKAGGHTDTQYF
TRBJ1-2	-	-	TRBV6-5	TGTGCCAGCACCGAAAGGGGCTATGGCTACACCTTC	CASTERGYGYTF
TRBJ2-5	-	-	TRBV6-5	TGTGCCAGCAGTTACTCGACAAATGGGGAGACCCAGTACTTC	CASSYSTNGETQYF
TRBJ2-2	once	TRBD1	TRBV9	TGTGCCAGCAGCCTTCGGACAGGGATGAGTACCGGGGAGCTGTTTTTT	CASSLRTGMSTGELFF
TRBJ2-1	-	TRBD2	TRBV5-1	TGCGCCAGCAGCTCTAACCCGGTAGCGGGAGGTTACAATGAGCAGTTCTTC	CASSSNPVAGGYNEQFF
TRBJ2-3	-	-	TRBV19	TGTGCCAGTAGAGGGCTAGCCTTGAGTGGCACAGATACGCAGTATTTT	CASRGLALSGTDTQYF
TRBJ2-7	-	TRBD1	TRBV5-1	TGCGCCAGCAGCTTGGGACAGGGACCCTACGAGCAGTACTTC	CASSLGQGPYEQYF
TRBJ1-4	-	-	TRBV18	TGTGCCAGCTCACCCGGCAGGGCCCTAACTAATGAAAAACTGTTTTTT	CASSPGRALTNEKLFF
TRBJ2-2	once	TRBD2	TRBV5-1	TGCGCCAGCAGCTTCGATACTAGCGGGAGGACCGGGGAGCTGTTTTTT	CASSFDTSGRTGELFF
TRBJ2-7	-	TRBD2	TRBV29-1	TGCAGCGTTGAATTGGCTAGCGGGAAGAAGCAGTACTTC	CSVELASGKKQYF
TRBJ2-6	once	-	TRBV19	TGTGCCAGTAGTGGAACTAGAACTGGGGCCAACGTCCTGACTTTC	CASSGTRTGANVLTF
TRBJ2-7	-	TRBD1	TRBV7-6	TGTGCCAGCAGCGCCGCCGGGACAGGGGTCTACGAGCAGTACTTC	CASSAAGTGVYEQYF
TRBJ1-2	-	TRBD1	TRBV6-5	TGTGCCAGCAGGACAGGGGATTATGGCTACACCTTC	CASRTGDYGYTF
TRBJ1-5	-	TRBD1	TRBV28	TGTGCCAGCAGGCGACAGGGGGCCCTGAGTCAGCCCCAGCATTTT	CASRRQGALSQPQHF
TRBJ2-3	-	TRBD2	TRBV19	TGTGCCAGTAAAACTAGCGGGAGGGCAAATACGCAGTATTTT	CASKTSGRANTQYF
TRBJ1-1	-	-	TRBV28	TGTGCCAGCAGTACTTTGACAGGGAACACTGAAGCTTTCTTT	CASSTLTGNTEAFF
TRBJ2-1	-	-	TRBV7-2	TGTGCCAGCAGCTTTCAAGCCGCTAGCTCCTACAATGAGCAGTTCTTC	CASSFQAASSYNEQFF
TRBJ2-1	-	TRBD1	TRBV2	TGTGCCAGCAGAGAAGACAGGGGGCACTACAATGAGCAGTTCTTC	CASREDRGHYNEQFF
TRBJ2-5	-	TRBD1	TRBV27	TGTGCCAGCAGTAGCCAGCCCCCCTCCGGGACAGGGGGCGCAAAAGAGACCCAGTACTTC	CASSSQPPSGTGGAKETQYF
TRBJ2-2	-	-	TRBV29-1	TGCAGCGTTGGAAAACAGGGACGCACCGGGGAGCTGTTTTTT	CSVGKQGRTGELFF
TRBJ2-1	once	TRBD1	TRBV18	TGTGCCAGCTCACCGGGGACAGAGAACAATGAGCAGTTCTTC	CASSPGTENNEQFF
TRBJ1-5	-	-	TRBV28	TGTGCCAGCAGTTTTTCGGGTCAGCCCCAGCATTTT	CASSFSGQPQHF
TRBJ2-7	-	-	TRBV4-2	TGTGCCAGCAGCCAGGAGGTGGCGGGACCCCTCGGAGAGCAGTACTTC	CASSQEVAGPLGEQYF
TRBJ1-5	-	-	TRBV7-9	TGTGCCAGCAGCTCGGACAGTTCCAATCAGCCCCAGCATTTT	CASSSDSSNQPQHF
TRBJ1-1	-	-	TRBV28	TGTGCCAGCAGTTTTTCTACGTTGGTGGTTTGGACTGAAGCTTTCTTT	CASSFSTLVVWTEAFF
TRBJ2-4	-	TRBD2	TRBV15	TGTGCCACCAGCAGAGTAGAGGCGGGAGGACCCACCTTAGCCAAAAACATTCAGTACTTC	CATSRVEAGGPTLAKNIQYF
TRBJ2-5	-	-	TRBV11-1	TGTGCCAGCAGCTTAGTTTACGACAGCCAAGAGACCCAGTACTTC	CASSLVYDSQETQYF
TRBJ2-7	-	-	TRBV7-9	TGTGCCAGCAGCAGTCCGGGTGGCGAGGCCTACGAGCAGTACTTC	CASSSPGGEAYEQYF
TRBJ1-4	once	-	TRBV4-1	TGCGCCAGCAGCCTCTCCGATTACAGGGCGGCTGCTAATGAAAAACTGTTTTTT	CASSLSDYRAAANEKLFF
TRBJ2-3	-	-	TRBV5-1	TGCGCCAGCAGCTCACAGTCCACAGATACGCAGTATTTT	CASSSQSTDTQYF
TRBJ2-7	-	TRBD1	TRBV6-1	TGTGCCAGCAGTGAGACGGAGACAGGGAGACTCCGAATCTCCTACGAGCAGTACTTC	CASSETETGRLRISYEQYF
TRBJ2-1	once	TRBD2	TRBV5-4	TGTGCCAGCAGGCCGCGGGAGGTCCCTCGCAATGAGCAGTTCTTC	CASRPREVPRNEQFF
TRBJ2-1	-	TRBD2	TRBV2	TGTGCCAGCAGTCGAGGGCGGGAGGGGAACGAGCAGTTCTTC	CASSRGREGNEQFF
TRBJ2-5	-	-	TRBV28	TGTGCCAGCAGTTTATCGGGCAGGGGAATCCGGGAGACCCAGTACTTC	CASSLSGRGIRETQYF
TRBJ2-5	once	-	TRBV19	TGTGCCAGTAGTACCCTTGACAGTTGGGACCAGTACTTC	CASSTLDSWDQYF
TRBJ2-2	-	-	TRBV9	TGTGCCAGCAGCGTAGGGCAGAACACCGGGGAGCTGTTTTTT	CASSVGQNTGELFF
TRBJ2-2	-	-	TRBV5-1	TGCGCCAGCAGCTTGGGAGGGGGCACCGGGGAGCTGTTTTTT	CASSLGGGTGELFF
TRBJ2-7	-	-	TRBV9	TGTGCCAGCAGCGCAGGGGACACCAGCTCCTACGAGCAGTACTTC	CASSAGDTSSYEQYF
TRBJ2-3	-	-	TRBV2	TGTGCCAGCAGACAGAGCACAGATACGCAGTATTTT	CASRQSTDTQYF
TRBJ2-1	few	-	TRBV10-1	TGCGCCAGCAGTTTGGACAGCGTCGGAGAGCAGTTCTTC	CASSLDSVGEQFF
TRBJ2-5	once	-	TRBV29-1	TGCAGCGCAGCTTGGGGAGAAGAGACCCAGTACTTC	CSAAWGEETQYF
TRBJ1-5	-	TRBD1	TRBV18	TGTGCCAGCTCACCATTCCGGACAGGGGGAAATCAGCCCCAGCATTTT	CASSPFRTGGNQPQHF
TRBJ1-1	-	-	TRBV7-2	TGTGCCAGCAGCTTAGCCACGGGAAACACTGAAGCTTTCTTT	CASSLATGNTEAFF
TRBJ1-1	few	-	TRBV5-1	TGCGCCAGCAGATCGGCCAGGGTGAACACTGAAGCTTTCTTT	CASRSARVNTEAFF
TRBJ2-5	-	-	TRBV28	TGTGCCAGCAGTCCCCCGGGACACTACCAAGAGACCCAGTACTTC	CASSPPGHYQETQYF